These T cell receptor beta chains were read from a single sample in a study of cytomegalovirus exposure and HLA in healthy donors. TCRdb keeps only in-frame clones here, not all; method: immunoSEQ multiplex PCR. This sample carries approximately 290,000 clones, 80% of them seen once, and the ten largest clones take roughly 0.31%. The sequenced sample was PBMCs. The receptors shown here come from a girl aged 2-10 years in good health and CMV-seronegative. The CDR3 runs from the conserved cysteine through the conserved F or W. The D gene is left open where the match is weak. The size of a clone is reported for some rows only, either as once, few or many, or as a class for expanded clones.

d_gene	v_gene	j_gene	abundance	CDR3nt	CDR3aa
NA	TRBV10-1	TRBJ2-1	NA	TGCGCCAGCAGTGATACCCGGCGGGCGGGGAACAATGAGCAGTTCTTC	CASSDTRRAGNNEQFF
TRBD1	TRBV28	TRBJ1-2	NA	TGTGCCAGCAGATCAGACAGGGGCAATGCGGGACGGCGTAACTATGGCTACACCTTC	CASRSDRGNAGRRNYGYTF
TRBD1	TRBV4-1	TRBJ1-5	NA	TGCGCCAGCAGCCAGACCGAGGGGGCGGGTCAGCCCCAGCATTTT	CASSQTEGAGQPQHF
NA	TRBV2	TRBJ2-6	few	TGTGCCAGCACAGCACGTCAGACAAGCTCTGGGGCCAACGTCCTGACTTTC	CASTARQTSSGANVLTF
TRBD2	TRBV4-2	TRBJ2-1	NA	TGTGCCAGCAGCCAAGTCCTACCCTTAGCGGGAGGCCTCTACAATGAGCAGTTCTTC	CASSQVLPLAGGLYNEQFF
NA	TRBV27	TRBJ1-5	NA	TGTGCCAGCAGTTTCTCTCCTTATCAGCCCCAGCATTTT	CASSFSPYQPQHF
NA	TRBV6-5	TRBJ1-1	few	TGTGCCAGCAGCCGGGGGGGGGCGAACACTGAAGCTTTCTTT	CASSRGGANTEAFF
TRBD2	TRBV2	TRBJ2-1	NA	TGTGCCAGCAGTGAGCTAGCGGGGGGTAATGAGCAGTTCTTC	CASSELAGGNEQFF
TRBD1	TRBV6-1	TRBJ1-4	NA	TGTGCCAGCACCACCCCGGGACAGGGTTTCGAAAAACTGTTTTTT	CASTTPGQGFEKLFF
NA	TRBV5-5	TRBJ1-4	NA	TGTGCCAGCAGCTCGAATCACATGGCTGAAAAACTGTTTTTT	CASSSNHMAEKLFF
NA	TRBV30	TRBJ1-2	NA	TGTGCCCAATACGGCGTGGGGCGTTATGGCTACACCTTC	CAQYGVGRYGYTF
NA	TRBV28	TRBJ1-2	NA	TGTGCCACCAGGGGAGCGGGGAGAACCTATGGCTACACCTTC	CATRGAGRTYGYTF
TRBD1	TRBV28	TRBJ1-6	NA	TGTGCCAGCAGTTCCCCCGGGACAGATTATTCACCCCTCCACTTT	CASSSPGTDYSPLHF
NA	TRBV2	TRBJ2-1	NA	TGTGCCAGCAGCCGTAGACTAGAAAGAAACAATGAGCAGTTCTTC	CASSRRLERNNEQFF
NA	TRBV13	TRBJ1-2	once	TGTGCCAGCCCGACCCCGGGGGGCGCATCCTATGGCTACACCTTC	CASPTPGGASYGYTF
TRBD1	TRBV7-9	TRBJ1-6	NA	TGTGCCAGCCGGTGGGGACAGGGCGCCTATAATTCACCCCTCCACTTT	CASRWGQGAYNSPLHF
TRBD2	TRBV7-3	TRBJ2-3	NA	TGTGCCAGCAGCTTAATGGGGACTAGTAGTACGCAGTATTTT	CASSLMGTSSTQYF
NA	TRBV27	TRBJ1-2	NA	TGTGCCAGCAGGAACACCGGGACACTCTATGGCTACACCTTC	CASRNTGTLYGYTF
TRBD1	TRBV19	TRBJ2-1	NA	TGTGCCAGTAGTATTGCTGTCAGGGGGTACGATCAGTTCTTC	CASSIAVRGYDQFF
TRBD2	TRBV5-4	TRBJ2-1	NA	TGTGCCAGCAGCTTCGGGGGGGAATGGTACAATGAGCAGTTCTTC	CASSFGGEWYNEQFF
TRBD1	TRBV30	TRBJ2-2	NA	TGTGCCTGGGAGAGACAGGGGATCGGGGAGCTGTTTTTT	CAWERQGIGELFF